The 17 T cell receptor beta chains listed next were all sequenced from one sample in a study of regulatory T cells in long-lasting Graves disease. As to time point: newly diagnosed GD, antithyroid drugs for less than 3 months. Extracted RNA from PBMCs served as the source of the TCR library. Arm-PCR with iRepertoire HTBI primers amplified the CDR3 regions for these TCR beta libraries. A single record per CDR3 protein comes from TCRdb applying MiXCR to the multiplex PCR reads. The profile covers some 350,000 distinct CDR3 sequences, with around 15% appearing a single time and 20% to 25% taken by the ten largest. These records were also assigned to another study, of T cells in Graves' hyperthyroidism and ophthalmopathy.

Sample: peripheral blood mononuclear cells (PBMCs), taken at new diagnosis, from a patient treated with antithyroid drugs. The receptors come from a young woman with Graves disease.

This rearrangement joins TRBV24-1 to TRBJ2-1; TRBD2 agrees at 16 bases. CDR3 size: 18 residues. Looked up from germline, CDR1 is KGHDR and CDR2 is SFDVKD. Trimming at V came to 2 bases and at J to 3 bases, leaving 3 bases not matched to a gene. The CDR3, as DNA: TGTGCCACCAGTGATTCCGGGACTAGCGGGAGGGACTACAATGAGCAGTTCTTC. Its translation is CATSDSGTSGRDYNEQFF.

In DNA form, the CDR3 reads TGTGCCAGCAGCTTAGCGGGGGGGCCAGAGCAGTACTTC. Translating gives CASSLAGGPEQYF. The chain joins TRBV7-2 to TRBJ2-7, with TRBD2 as a possible D gene (7 bases). The CDR3 is 13 residues long. V was cut by 0 bases and J by 7 bases, with 10 bases left in between. Germline CDR1 reads SGHTA; CDR2 reads FQGNSA.

This clonotype was counted between two and nine times. The chain combines TRBV28 with TRBJ1-6; no firm D call. V lost 9 bases and J 0 bases, leaving 9 bases between the germline ends. The CDR3 is made up of 14 amino acids. Germline V gene sequence: CDR1 MDHEN, CDR2 SYDVKM. CDR3 nucleotides: TGTGCCAGTGACCCGAGCTCCTATAATTCACCCCTCCACTTT. Translated, it gives CASDPSSYNSPLHF.

This chain uses TRBV10-3 with TRBJ1-2, with a possible D match to TRBD1 (5 bases). The CDR3 is 14 amino acids. Trimming cost V 2 bases and J 5 bases, with 12 bases left between them. Per the germline V gene, CDR1 is ENHRY and CDR2 is SYGVKD. In nucleotides, the CDR3 is TGTGCCATCAGTGAGGCAGGGAAGTTTTATGGCTACACCTTC. This encodes CAISEAGKFYGYTF.

This rearrangement joins TRBV6-2 or TRBV6-3 to TRBJ1-4; 8 bases are a match to TRBD1. V dropped 4 bases and J dropped 6; count of bases not matched to a gene: 7. The germline V gene encodes CDR1 MNHEY and CDR2 SVGEGT. This CDR3 is built from 15 residues. CDR3 amino acids: CASSSNRGRDEKLFF. The CDR3, as DNA: TGTGCCAGCAGTTCAAACAGGGGGAGGGATGAAAAACTGTTTTTT.

This clonotype showed up just a few times. The CDR3 loop is CASSYTGRTSGNTIYF. The CDR3 DNA follows: TGTGCCAGCAGCTATACGGGACGGACCTCTGGAAACACCATATATTTT. This chain uses TRBV2 with TRBJ1-3; perhaps TRBD1 as D (5 bases). The ends were cut back, 6 bases at V and 0 bases at J, with 15 bases in the middle. The germline gives CDR1 SNHLY, CDR2 FYNNEI. The CDR3 consists of 16 residues.

This clonotype was observed a handful of times. The rearrangement joins TRBV12-5 to TRBJ2-2; 7 bases are a match to TRBD1. Germline V lookup: CDR1 LGHNT, CDR2 FRNRAP. The junction had 5 bases not matched to a gene; V was cut back by 6 bases and J by 4 bases. This CDR3 is built from 14 residues. The chain's CDR3 is CASGSQGVTGELFF. DNA of the CDR3: TGTGCTAGTGGATCCCAGGGGGTCACCGGGGAGCTGTTTTTT.

This sequence joins TRBV7-9 and TRBJ1-4; D is undetermined. CDR3 size: 12 residues. CDR1 and CDR2 (germline): SEHNR, FQNEAQ (reference sequence). The germline V and J ends were trimmed by 0 bases and 11 bases, with 7 bases remaining between them. The CDR3 here is CASSLATGKLFF. CDR3 coding DNA: TGTGCCAGCAGCTTAGCGACGGGTAAACTGTTTTTT.

This clonotype was counted ten times or more. The CDR3 loop reads CSARRSKGLNEQYF. CDR3 DNA sequence: TGCAGTGCTAGGAGGAGCAAAGGTCTGAACGAGCAGTACTTC. The chain has TRBV20-1 and TRBJ2-7; no clear D. Germline loops: CDR1 DFQATT, CDR2 SNEGSKA (reference sequence). CDR3 length: 14 amino acids. The V and J ends lost 3 bases and 5 bases respectively, with 17 bases between them.

This clonotype has only a few counts. This chain joins TRBV5-6 and TRBJ2-1, with TRBD1 matching over 8 bases. The CDR3 is 15 residues long. The V and J ends lost 2 bases and 7 bases, in that order; junction bases with no gene match: 8. Germline assignment: CDR1 SGHDT and CDR2 YYEEEE. CDR3 amino acids: CASSFPQGARNEQFF. The CDR3 DNA is TGTGCCAGCAGCTTCCCTCAGGGGGCTAGGAATGAGCAGTTCTTC.

This clonotype was counted ten times or more. The chain combines TRBV20-1 with TRBJ1-1; no clear D. Germline assignment: CDR1 DFQATT and CDR2 SNEGSKA (reference sequence). There are 14 residues in the CDR3. V was clipped by 0 bases and J by 1 base, with 9 bases between them. CDR3 amino acids: CSARDTDGNTEAFF. CDR3 coding DNA: TGCAGTGCTAGAGATACAGACGGGAACACTGAAGCTTTCTTT.

Ten or more counts support this clonotype. The rearrangement links TRBV18 to TRBJ1-2; 7 nucleotides line up with TRBD1. The V segment lost 0 bases and the J segment 4 bases; nucleotides outside the gene matches: 11. CDR1 KGHSH and CDR2 LQKENI come from the germline V gene. The CDR3 covers 17 residues. CDR3 sequence: CASSPPMAKGAGYGYTF. In nucleotides, the CDR3 is TGTGCCAGCTCACCACCCATGGCGAAGGGGGCTGGCTATGGCTACACCTTC.

Ten or more counts support this clonotype. The chain is built from TRBV7-9 and TRBJ2-2; either TRBD1 or TRBD2 may supply D (5 bases each). The V end lost 4 bases, the J end lost 8 bases, and 26 bases lay between the germline ends. The CDR3 covers 18 residues. Per the germline V gene, CDR1 is SEHNR and CDR2 is FQNEAQ (reference sequence). The CDR3 bases are TGTGCCAGCAGCTCTCTTCAGATGGCAGGGACGAGGGCAGGGGAGCTGTTTTTT. This translates into CASSSLQMAGTRAGELFF.

This clonotype was counted between two and nine times. The chain couples TRBV12-3 or TRBV12-4 to TRBJ2-2, with D uncertain. V gave up 6 bases and J gave up 0 bases, with 11 bases separating them. CDR3 length equals 15 residues. Written as DNA, the CDR3 is TGTGCCAGCAGAACGGGTTTCTCGAACACCGGGGAGCTGTTTTTT. Protein sequence: CASRTGFSNTGELFF.

This clonotype has at least ten counts. The chain is built from TRBV6-1 and TRBJ1-4; D is uncertain. CDR1 and CDR2 (germline): MNHNS, SASEGT. The CDR3 loop spans 15 amino acids. Trimming took 4 bases from V and 10 from J, leaving 19 bases between them. The CDR3: CASSGRDTTGGKLFF. CDR3 nucleotides: TGTGCCAGCAGTGGAAGAGACACCACGGGAGGAAAACTGTTTTTT.

This clonotype was seen many times. The chain recombines TRBV27 with TRBJ1-1; TRBD1 matches at 7 bases. Germline V gene data show CDR1 as MNHEY and CDR2 as SMNVEV (reference sequence). CDR3 length equals 15 residues. The J segment lost 2 bases and the V segment lost 0 bases, leaving 3 bases of the junction unmatched. This CDR3 reads CASSLSDRANTEAFF. For the CDR3, the DNA is TGTGCCAGCAGTTTATCCGACAGGGCTAACACTGAAGCTTTCTTT.

CDR3 sequence (DNA): TGTGCCAGCAGTACGACAGGGCGGAACACTGAAGCTTTCTTT. As protein: CASSTTGRNTEAFF. J is TRBJ1-1 and V is TRBV12-3 or TRBV12-4; TRBD1 agrees at 7 bases. Trimming removed 5 bases from V and 1 base from J; junction bases left unmatched: 4. The CDR3 is 14 residues long.